Each of the 4 T cell receptor beta chains below was sequenced from the same sample in a study of blood T cell repertoires in COVID-19. Clones were sequenced by immunoSEQ multiplex PCR, and TCRdb holds only the in-frame ones, with some missing. The table lists under 200,000 clones, about 88% of them singletons. The sequencing input was peripheral blood. Receptor source: a woman aged 80 or over in a cohort sampled during active or convalescent COVID-19.

This chain connects TRBV6-5 to TRBJ2-4, with TRBD1 as a possible D gene (5 bases). The CDR3 consists of 15 residues. Trimming stripped 4 bases from V and 3 bases from J, with 13 bases between. Germline CDR1 and CDR2: MNHEY and SVGAGI. The CDR3 DNA is TGTGCCAGCAGTTCCGGGCCCCAGGGCAAAAACATTCAGTACTTC. Translating gives CASSSGPQGKNIQYF.

The chain recombines TRBV6-1 with TRBJ1-1; the D is unclear. This CDR3 spans 14 amino acids. Between the trimmed V and J ends, which lost 0 bases and 7 bases, there was a span of 12 bases. CDR1 and CDR2 from the germline V gene are MNHNS and SASEGT. In DNA form, the CDR3 reads TGTGCCAGCAGTGAAGCGCAACTGCCTCTTGAAGCTTTCTTT. This gives the protein CASSEAQLPLEAFF.

J is TRBJ2-7 and V is TRBV5-1, with TRBD1 matching 10 bases. Germline loops: CDR1 SGHRS, CDR2 YFSETQ. V lost 2 bases to trimming and J lost 3 bases; unmatched junction nucleotides: 2. CDR3 length: 14 residues. The CDR3 bases are TGCGCCAGCAGCTTTGACAGGGGGCTCTACGAGCAGTACTTC. Translation gives CASSFDRGLYEQYF.

The chain couples TRBV4-3 to TRBJ2-1, with D possibly matching TRBD1 (5 bases). This CDR3 is 13 amino acids long. The V end was cut by 4 bases, the J end by 6 bases, with 10 bases between. Germline values: CDR1 LGHNA, CDR2 YSLEER. CDR3 sequence reads: CASSRGRPNEQFF. CDR3 nucleotides: TGCGCCAGCAGCCGGGGCAGGCCCAATGAGCAGTTCTTC.